These T cell receptor beta chains were read from a single sample in a study of blood T cell repertoires in COVID-19. Method: immunoSEQ multiplex PCR; TCRdb's copy keeps in-frame clones and lacks some. The table includes under 80,000 clones, roughly 83% detected once. The sequencing input was peripheral blood. The receptors were gathered from a man older than 75 with acute or convalescent COVID-19. Both conserved end residues are part of each CDR3. Fields, in order: J gene, V gene, D gene, clone size, CDR3 protein, CDR3 DNA. D genes are given only for firm matches. Clone size is shown for a subset of rows, as once, few, many or a class of expanded clone.

TRBJ2-4	TRBV5-6	NA	NA	CASSFNPGVAKNIQYF	TGTGCCAGCAGCTTCAACCCAGGGGTAGCCAAAAACATTCAGTACTTC
TRBJ2-2	TRBV27	TRBD1	NA	CASSYRGLGTGELFF	TGTGCCAGCAGCTATAGGGGGCTCGGCACCGGGGAGCTGTTTTTT
TRBJ1-5	TRBV27	TRBD1	many	CASSLTTGSLSQPQHF	TGTGCCAGCAGCCTTACGACAGGGTCTCTCAGCCAGCCCCAGCATTTT
TRBJ1-5	TRBV5-4	NA	NA	CASSLGGSGVYQPQHF	TGTGCCAGCAGCTTGGGTGGGTCAGGGGTTTATCAGCCCCAGCATTTT
TRBJ2-7	TRBV18	TRBD1	NA	CASSARQGAYEQYF	TGTGCCAGCTCGGCACGACAGGGAGCCTACGAGCAGTACTTC
TRBJ1-1	TRBV28	TRBD1	NA	CASSPPGQLTEAFF	TGTGCCAGCAGTCCCCCGGGACAGCTCACTGAAGCTTTCTTT
TRBJ2-3	TRBV6-2/TRBV6-3	TRBD2	NA	CASSYGLADTDTQYF	TGTGCCAGCAGTTACGGACTAGCGGACACAGATACGCAGTATTTT
TRBJ2-3	TRBV7-2	TRBD2	NA	CASSGGRSGPSSTDTQYF	TGTGCCAGCAGTGGCGGGCGTAGCGGGCCTTCTAGCACAGATACGCAGTATTTT
TRBJ2-7	TRBV7-2	NA	NA	CASSLVYDAGHEQYF	TGTGCCAGCAGCTTAGTATATGACGCGGGCCACGAGCAGTACTTC
TRBJ2-3	TRBV2	TRBD1	NA	CASRETGYADTQYF	TGTGCCAGCAGGGAGACAGGGTATGCAGATACGCAGTATTTT
TRBJ1-5	TRBV30	NA	NA	CAWGTLDQPQHF	TGTGCCTGGGGGACACTGGATCAGCCCCAGCATTTT
TRBJ2-7	TRBV4-3	NA	once	CASSQDPGSSYEQYF	TGCGCCAGCAGCCAAGATCCGGGGTCGTCCTACGAGCAGTACTTC
TRBJ2-3	TRBV6-6	TRBD2	NA	CASSYSVAGDPDTQYF	TGTGCCAGCAGTTACTCAGTAGCGGGGGACCCAGATACGCAGTATTTT
TRBJ2-1	TRBV5-4	NA	NA	CASSLGTARSYNEQFF	TGTGCCAGCAGCTTGGGGACTGCCCGCTCCTACAATGAGCAGTTCTTC
TRBJ2-7	TRBV30	TRBD1	NA	CAWNSDRAHEQYF	TGTGCCTGGAATAGTGACAGGGCCCACGAGCAGTACTTC
TRBJ2-2	TRBV18	NA	NA	CASSRGVGELFF	TGTGCCAGCTCACGTGGAGTCGGGGAGCTGTTTTTT
TRBJ2-2	TRBV12-5	NA	NA	CASGRQGTGELFF	TGTGCTAGTGGAAGGCAGGGGACCGGGGAGCTGTTTTTT
TRBJ2-1	TRBV21-1	NA	NA	CASTPTSVSYNEQFF	TGTGCCAGCACCCCGACTAGCGTCTCCTACAATGAGCAGTTCTTC
TRBJ2-7	TRBV5-1	TRBD2	NA	CASSLDLAGGTSSYEQYF	TGCGCCAGCAGCTTGGATCTAGCGGGAGGGACCAGCTCCTACGAGCAGTACTTC
TRBJ1-2	TRBV19	TRBD1	few	CASNRDRGYGYTF	TGTGCCAGTAACCGGGACAGGGGATATGGCTACACCTTC
TRBJ1-2	TRBV28	NA	few	CASSLKQGNYGYTF	TGTGCCAGCAGTTTAAAACAGGGCAACTATGGCTACACCTTC